This T cell receptor (beta chain) originates from a study of graft-versus-host responses after intestinal transplantation. Study-wide background: Multivisceral, liver-intestinal, or isolated intestinal transplants were received by the recipients. The whole recipient group had anti-thymocyte globulin induction followed by tacrolimus and steroids for roughly three years. Study-wide results and limits: Early after transplant, HvG clones declined as circulating GvH clones peaked. The authors found GvH clones in recipient marrow, some appearing first in ileum or blood.

Assay used: immunoSEQ multiplex PCR; TCRdb lists only in-frame clones, some missing. The sample has about 45,000 clones; around nine tenths are singletons. Remarks on this clone: Its target is not known.

CDR1 is MNHEY and CDR2 is SVGAGI in the germline V gene. CDR3 size: 15 residues. Unmatched junction bases numbered 3, after V lost 3 bases and J lost 0 bases. This specimen consisted of PBMCs, obtained 524 days after transplant. The TCR originated in a human patient who received an intestinal transplant, so some T cells may come from the graft donor. The chain uses TRBV6-5 and TRBJ2-7; 9 bases fit TRBD1. The CDR3, as DNA: TGTGCCAGCAGTTATCCGGGACAGGGCTCCTACGAGCAGTACTTC. Residues: CASSYPGQGSYEQYF.